This T cell receptor (beta chain) was sequenced in a study of beta chain features in type 1 diabetes. Purity above 98% was achieved in all sorted populations. Expressed TCRB transcripts were sequenced, since all the RNA that had been isolated was reverse transcribed. Clones were read by immunoSEQ multiplex PCR, and TCRdb kept only the in-frame ones, dropping some. The sample includes about 130,000 clones, about 10% of them seen just once. Findings and limits, study-wide: All four CD4+ subsets of Type 1 diabetes patients contained TCRB CDR3s that were moderately but significantly shorter.

This clone was counted only a few times. What it binds is unknown. Trimming took 3 bases from V and 7 from J, leaving 12 bases between them. The CDR3 runs 13 residues. The germline gives CDR1 LNHNV, CDR2 YYDKDF (reference sequence). The gene calls are TRBV15 and TRBJ1-1; D not resolved. The sample comprised central memory CD4+ T cells from blood. This sequence originates from a man between 18 and 35 years old in good health. The CDR3, as DNA: TGTGCCACCAGCAGGGGAGGCCGGAATGAAGCTTTCTTT. Protein sequence: CATSRGGRNEAFF.